This passage covers 10 T cell receptor beta chains from one sample sequenced in a study of T cells in Graves' hyperthyroidism and ophthalmopathy. TCR beta CDR3 regions were amplified from RNA. TCR CDR3 regions were first amplified by RT-PCR with HTBI primers. TCRdb reprocessed the multiplex PCR reads via MiXCR and lists one record per CDR3 protein. The sample records some 600,000 distinct CDR3 sequences, roughly 13% being singletons. The sequencing input was blood. The source of these receptors is a woman in her thirties with Graves' hyperthyroidism that later progressed to Graves' ophthalmopathy.

This clonotype has ten or more counts. CDR3 amino acids: CASSRDQSYEQYF. The CDR3 bases are TGTGCCAGCAGTAGGGACCAATCCTACGAGCAGTACTTC. The V and J genes are TRBV2 and TRBJ2-7; D may match TRBD1 or TRBD2 (5 bases each). The CDR3 totals 13 residues. Trimming stripped 5 bases from V and 1 base from J, with 9 bases between. CDR1 is SNHLY and CDR2 is FYNNEI in the germline V gene.

This clonotype has a count of ten or more. The chain has TRBV4-1 and TRBJ1-5; D ambiguous. V shed 2 bases and J shed 2 bases, with 10 bases lying between them. The CDR3 spans 15 residues. CDR1 and CDR2 from the germline V gene are MGHRA and YSYEKL. CDR3 loop: CASSQISDGNQPQHF. CDR3 nucleotides: TGCGCCAGCAGCCAAATCAGCGACGGCAATCAGCCCCAGCATTTT.

This clonotype was detected ten times or more. The genes are TRBV10-2 and TRBJ2-5, with unresolved D. There are 17 residues in the CDR3. Germline loops: CDR1 WSHSY, CDR2 SAAADI. The ends were cut back, 4 bases at V and 2 bases at J, with 20 bases in the middle. The CDR3 sequence: CASSGRSDGSPQETQYF. The CDR3, as DNA: TGCGCCAGCAGTGGACGCTCGGACGGATCACCTCAAGAGACCCAGTACTTC.

The rearrangement joins TRBV20-1 to TRBJ1-6, with 7 bases fitting TRBD1. CDR1 DFQATT and CDR2 SNEGSKA come from the germline V gene (reference sequence). This CDR3 comprises 15 residues. The trim removed 1 base at V and 7 bases at J, leaving 7 bases unmatched. CDR3 residues: CSARVRTGENSPLHF. CDR3 nucleotides: TGCAGTGCTAGAGTTCGGACAGGCGAGAATTCACCCCTCCACTTT.

This clonotype was seen at least ten times. The chain joins TRBV20-1 to TRBJ1-1; a possible D gene is TRBD1 (5 bases). The CDR3 is 15 amino acids. V gave up 6 bases and J gave up 1 base, with 18 bases separating them. Germline V CDR1 and CDR2: DFQATT, SNEGSKA (reference sequence). This CDR3 is CSAHSRDLSNTEAFF. In DNA form, the CDR3 reads TGCAGTGCCCACTCACGGGACCTATCGAACACTGAAGCTTTCTTT.

This clonotype has just a few counts. This chain connects TRBV7-9 to TRBJ1-1; possibly TRBD1 for D (5 bases). The CDR3 length is 15 residues. The germline CDR1 and CDR2 sequences are SEHNR and FQNEAQ (reference sequence). V was clipped by 1 base and J by 4 bases, with 13 bases between them. CDR3 region: CASSLVQGGGTEAFF. As DNA, the CDR3 is TGTGCCAGCAGCTTAGTCCAGGGAGGAGGCACTGAAGCTTTCTTT.

This clonotype was seen ten or more times. This rearrangement joins TRBV6-1 to TRBJ2-1, with no clear D. With 6 bases removed from V and 1 base from J, the gap between germline ends came to 13 bases. Germline V gene lookup returns CDR1 MNHNS and CDR2 SASEGT. The CDR3 is 15 amino acids. CDR3 sequence reads: CASSPDWSSYNEQFF. DNA of the CDR3: TGTGCCAGCAGCCCAGACTGGTCTTCCTACAATGAGCAGTTCTTC.

The chain joins TRBV4-2 to TRBJ2-3, with D perhaps matching TRBD1 or TRBD2 (5 bases each). The germline gives CDR1 LGHNA, CDR2 YNFKEQ. V gave up 0 bases and J gave up 1 base, with 8 bases separating them. The CDR3 extends over 15 amino acids. CDR3 sequence (DNA): TGTGCCAGCAGCCAAGATGGGACGGGCACAGATACGCAGTATTTT. Amino acids: CASSQDGTGTDTQYF.

The V gene is TRBV4-1, the J gene TRBJ1-1; no clear D gene. CDR3 size: 15 residues. The germline CDR1 and CDR2 sequences are MGHRA and YSYEKL. V was clipped by 1 base and J by 4 bases, with 13 bases between them. The CDR3: CASSQVVVVGTEAFF. CDR3 DNA sequence: TGCGCCAGCAGCCAAGTGGTGGTTGTGGGCACTGAAGCTTTCTTT.

This clonotype was counted many times. V gene TRBV12-3 or TRBV12-4 combines with J gene TRBJ1-1; no clear D. Trimming took off 2 bases at V and 8 bases at J, with 9 bases between the two ends. The CDR3 is made up of 12 amino acids. The CDR3: CASSLIFGEAFF. CDR3 coding DNA: TGTGCCAGCAGTTTAATCTTCGGCGAAGCTTTCTTT.